One and the same sample provided the 23 T cell receptor beta chains below, sequenced in a study of T-cell reconstitution after alpha-beta-depleted transplantation in children (dated by TCRdb to 2016 to 2017). The library was prepared using PCR. Data came from an Illumina HiSeq 2500. Molecular barcoding was employed in the preparation of TCR libraries, with unique molecular identifiers being used to normalize TCRbeta repertoire quantification. Using fastp at Q25 and MiXCR, TCRdb reprocessed the public reads and kept productive beta chains. CDR3 protein sequences are deduplicated, and each keeps its most common genes and DNA. The sample table records about 200,000 distinct CDR3 sequences; roughly 8.1% of these occur just once. Clones ranked in the top ten supply 35% of the sample. In light of the paper, this sample's treatment or condition label describes: allogeneic hematopoietic cell transplantation with graft depleted of TCRalphabeta T cells and CD19 B cells.

The input for sequencing was PBMCs, mostly from graft donor cells, taken 360 days after TCRalphabeta/CD19-depleted stem cell transplant. All receptors derive from a male patient aged 2 to 10 who had a stem cell transplant for acute myeloid leukemia, so the T cells may come from the graft donor.

The gene calls are TRBV6-1 and TRBJ2-7; no clear D gene. V gave up 3 bases and J gave up 3 bases, with 15 bases separating them. The CDR3 totals 15 residues. The germline gives CDR1 MNHNS, CDR2 SASEGT. CDR3 region: CASSEQFRTLYEQYF. The CDR3 coding sequence is TGTGCCAGCAGTGAGCAGTTTCGGACGCTCTACGAGCAGTACTTC.

This clonotype showed up just a few times. The chain has TRBV6-5 and TRBJ1-3; D is possibly TRBD1 (5 bases). This CDR3 is 15 amino acids long. From germline, CDR1 is MNHEY and CDR2 SVGAGI. V was shortened by 1 base and J by 3 bases, with 10 bases between the two germline ends. CDR3 bases: TGTGCCAGCAGTTACTACGGGGGACTTGGAAACACCATATATTTT. This gives the protein CASSYYGGLGNTIYF.

This clonotype was seen a handful of times. The chain uses TRBV7-2 and TRBJ2-7, with 11 nucleotides matching TRBD1. Trimming took 5 bases from V and 3 from J; bases not matched to a gene: 9. CDR1 is SGHTA, CDR2 FQGNSA, per germline. CDR3 length equals 16 residues. The CDR3 region is CASSLVAGTGGYEQYF. The CDR3 DNA follows: TGTGCCAGCAGCCTAGTCGCCGGGACAGGGGGCTACGAGCAGTACTTC.

This chain connects TRBV12-3 or TRBV12-4 to TRBJ1-1; 7 nucleotides line up with TRBD1. The CDR3 runs to 16 residues. Unmatched junction bases numbered 10, after V lost 6 bases and J lost 0 bases. The CDR3 bases are TGTGCCAGCAGCGGGACAGCACGCGGAATGAACACTGAAGCTTTCTTT. Encoded protein: CASSGTARGMNTEAFF.

In this sample, this clonotype turned up many times. This sequence joins TRBV7-9 and TRBJ2-7; D may be TRBD2 (6 bases). The CDR3 runs 15 residues. V lost 2 bases and J 2 bases, leaving 13 bases between the germline ends. CDR1 and CDR2 (germline): SEHNR, FQNEAQ (reference sequence). CDR3 in amino acids: CASSLWVADTYEQYF. As DNA, the CDR3 is TGTGCCAGCAGCTTATGGGTAGCGGATACCTACGAGCAGTACTTC.

This clonotype was seen only a few times. The CDR3 nucleotides are TGTGCCAGCACCCGCACTCAACTAGCGGGTAGCAATGAGCAGTTCTTC. As protein: CASTRTQLAGSNEQFF. The chain couples TRBV7-2 to TRBJ2-1; 9 nucleotides line up with TRBD2. Germline lookup yields CDR1 SGHTA and CDR2 FQGNSA. This CDR3 spans 16 amino acids. The V and J ends lost 7 bases and 6 bases, in that order; junction bases with no gene match: 13.

There are many counts of this clonotype. The chain links TRBV12-3 or TRBV12-4 to TRBJ1-2; 8 bases are shared with TRBD1. Losses at the gene ends were 6 bases for V and 3 bases for J; bases not matched to a gene: 3. The CDR3 extends over 13 amino acids. This chain's CDR3 is CASRSTGDYGYTF. CDR3 coding DNA: TGTGCCAGCAGATCGACAGGGGACTATGGCTACACCTTC.

Many counts were recorded for this clonotype. The chain joins TRBV3-1 to TRBJ2-3, with 10 bases matching TRBD1. The CDR3 has 16 residues. Trimming took 2 bases from V and 4 from J; bases not matched to a gene: 6. Looked up from germline, CDR1 is LGHDT and CDR2 is YNNKEL (reference sequence). The CDR3 reads CASSQTRDRGSDTQYF. CDR3 in DNA: TGTGCCAGCAGCCAAACCCGGGACAGGGGCTCAGATACGCAGTATTTT.

This clonotype was picked up a small number of times. The chain is built from TRBV5-1 and TRBJ2-2; perhaps TRBD2 as D (6 bases). This CDR3 is 17 amino acids long. Looked up from germline, CDR1 is SGHRS and CDR2 is YFSETQ. Between the trimmed V and J ends, which lost 5 bases and 3 bases, there was a span of 20 bases. Here the CDR3 reads CASRLAGRRGDTGELFF. CDR3 nucleotides: TGCGCCAGCAGACTGGCGGGACGGAGAGGGGACACCGGGGAGCTGTTTTTT.

V and J are TRBV29-1 and TRBJ1-1, with D tentatively TRBD1 (5 bases). V shed 0 bases and J shed 7 bases, with 15 bases lying between them. Germline lookup yields CDR1 SQVTM and CDR2 ANQGSEA. CDR3 length: 14 amino acids. Written as DNA, the CDR3 is TGCAGCGTTGAAGAGACAGCCGGGGGGGGTGAAGCTTTCTTT. Its protein product is CSVEETAGGGEAFF. Complete variable domain (other parts from reference TRBV29-1 and TRBJ1-1): SAVISQKPSRDICQRGTSLTIQCQVDSQVTMMFWYRQQPGQSLTLIATANQGSEATYESGFVIDKFPISRPNLTFSTLTVSNMSPEDSSIYLCSVEETAGGGEAFFGQGTRLTVV.

This clonotype came up many times. J is TRBJ2-3 and V is TRBV24-1; 7 nucleotides match TRBD1. The germline V gene has CDR1 KGHDR and CDR2 SFDVKD. Trimming took 4 bases from V and 6 from J; bases not matched to a gene: 6. The CDR3 has 14 residues. CDR3 sequence: CATSETGNWDTQYF. CDR3 nucleotide sequence: TGTGCCACCAGTGAGACAGGGAATTGGGATACGCAGTATTTT.

This rearrangement joins TRBV20-1 to TRBJ1-1, with D possibly matching TRBD1 (5 bases). The germline gives CDR1 DFQATT, CDR2 SNEGSKA (reference sequence). The CDR3 sequence is 11 residues long. Trimming took 7 bases from V and 3 from J, leaving 9 bases between them. For the CDR3, the DNA is TGCAGTGGGGTGGGGGACACTGAAGCTTTCTTT. Residues: CSGVGDTEAFF.

Ten or more counts support this clonotype. The chain couples TRBV12-3 or TRBV12-4 to TRBJ2-2; maybe TRBD1 (5 bases). Trimming pared 2 bases from V and 5 bases from J, leaving 12 bases between. This CDR3 is built from 15 residues. The CDR3: CASSLHRLGTGELFF. The CDR3 bases are TGTGCCAGCAGTTTACACAGGTTGGGGACCGGGGAGCTGTTTTTT.

The chain has TRBV12-3 or TRBV12-4 and TRBJ2-3; D remains ambiguous. The CDR3 totals 13 residues. The V and J ends lost 4 bases and 4 bases respectively, with 9 bases between them. CDR3 DNA: TGTGCCAGCAGTTCGGCTATCCCAGATACGCAGTATTTT. Protein sequence: CASSSAIPDTQYF.

The chain recombines TRBV20-1 with TRBJ1-5; the match to TRBD1 covers 9 bases. Germline CDR1 DFQATT, CDR2 SNEGSKA (reference sequence). The V and J ends lost 5 bases and 4 bases, in that order; junction bases with no gene match: 12. This CDR3 region has 16 residues. The CDR3 bases are TGCAGTGCTCCTTCCCTAGGGACAGGGAGGAATCAGCCCCAGCATTTT. This sequence encodes CSAPSLGTGRNQPQHF.

The CDR3 protein is CASSPPGGQTQYF. For the CDR3, the DNA is TGTGCCAGCAGCCCCCCCGGAGGTCAGACCCAGTACTTC. The rearrangement joins TRBV14 to TRBJ2-5; a weak D match, TRBD2 (5 bases). The germline gives CDR1 SGHDN, CDR2 FVKESK. The CDR3 consists of 13 residues. The ends were cut back, 4 bases at V and 6 bases at J, with 12 bases in the middle.

This clonotype came up a few times. V and J are TRBV29-1 and TRBJ2-5; TRBD2 is a possible D gene (7 bases). This CDR3 is 12 amino acids long. The germline gives CDR1 SQVTM, CDR2 ANQGSEA. V was shortened by 4 bases and J by 4 bases, with 10 bases between the two germline ends. The CDR3 protein is CSVVGGAETQYF. The CDR3 DNA follows: TGCAGCGTTGTAGGGGGGGCAGAGACCCAGTACTTC. Filled out from reference TRBV29-1 and TRBJ2-5, the complete variable domain reads SAVISQKPSRDICQRGTSLTIQCQVDSQVTMMFWYRQQPGQSLTLIATANQGSEATYESGFVIDKFPISRPNLTFSTLTVSNMSPEDSSIYLCSVVGGAETQYFGPGTRLLVL.

The sample holds many counts of this clonotype. The rearrangement links TRBV9 to TRBJ2-7; maybe TRBD1 (6 bases). Germline CDR1 is SGDLS and CDR2 is YYNGEE. Trimming shortened V by 0 bases and J by 3 bases, and 10 bases separated the two germline ends. The CDR3 length is 14 residues. The CDR3 DNA sequence: TGTGCCAGCAGCGTAGCTGGGGGCGGCTACGAGCAGTACTTC. Translation: CASSVAGGGYEQYF.

This clonotype has ten or more counts. The rearrangement joins TRBV20-1 to TRBJ2-1, with 7 bases matching TRBD2. There are 15 residues in the CDR3. Germline CDR1 and CDR2: DFQATT and SNEGSKA (reference sequence). The J segment lost 9 bases and the V segment lost 1 base, leaving 12 bases of the junction unmatched. The CDR3 nucleotides are TGCAGTGCTAGAGGGGGCGGGAGCGATAGGAGTGAGCAGTTCTTC. Encoded protein: CSARGGGSDRSEQFF.

This clonotype was counted many times. This rearrangement joins TRBV29-1 to TRBJ2-5, with 7 nucleotides matching TRBD1. V trimming: 7 bases; J trimming: 1 base; junction bases outside the gene matches: 6. The germline V gene has CDR1 SQVTM and CDR2 ANQGSEA. The CDR3 spans 13 residues. The CDR3 protein is CSARDRAQETQYF. For the CDR3, the DNA is TGCAGCGCCCGGGACAGAGCCCAAGAGACCCAGTACTTC.

V gene TRBV20-1 combines with J gene TRBJ2-7, with 9 bases aligning to TRBD1. Trimming removed 6 bases from V and 3 bases from J; junction bases left unmatched: 9. The CDR3 covers 14 residues. Germline lookup yields CDR1 DFQATT and CDR2 SNEGSKA (reference sequence). The CDR3 nucleotides are TGCAGTGCAAATCCCGGGACAGGGCTCTACGAGCAGTACTTC. This translates into CSANPGTGLYEQYF.

This clonotype appeared many times. The chain has TRBV27 and TRBJ2-1; D remains unclear. The CDR3 totals 15 residues. V gave up 8 bases and J gave up 9 bases, with 23 bases separating them. Germline V gives CDR1 MNHEY, CDR2 SMNVEV (reference sequence). The CDR3, as DNA: TGTGCCAGCCGCCCAACGGGTGGCAAGGTGGGTGAGCAGTTCTTC. Its translation is CASRPTGGKVGEQFF.

The chain couples TRBV9 to TRBJ2-1, with TRBD1 matching 10 bases. Germline V gene data show CDR1 as SGDLS and CDR2 as YYNGEE. J lost 9 bases, V lost 0 bases, and 6 bases had no gene match. CDR3 size: 15 residues. The CDR3 DNA is TGTGCCAGCAGCGTAGGACAGGGGGCATCAGGTGAGCAGTTCTTC. This codes for CASSVGQGASGEQFF. Combining the CDR3 with reference TRBV9 and TRBJ2-1 gives the whole variable domain DSGVTQTPKHLITATGQRVTLRCSPRSGDLSVYWYQQSLDQGLQFLIQYYNGEERAKGNILERFSAQQFPDLHSELNLSSLELGDSALYFCASSVGQGASGEQFFGPGTRLTVL.